These T cell receptor beta chains were read from a single sample in a study of cytomegalovirus exposure and HLA in healthy donors. Profiled with immunoSEQ multiplex PCR; TCRdb holds only in-frame clones, not every one. The sample has about 200,000 clones, approximately 87% seen once. The sample comprised PBMCs. These receptors came from a woman aged 18-29 years in good health and CMV-seronegative. Both conserved end residues are part of each CDR3. The order of the fields is V gene, D gene, J gene, CDR3 protein. A D gene is named only where the DNA matches it firmly.

V gene: TRBV5-8
D gene: -
J gene: TRBJ2-7
CDR3 protein: CASSLTSGTDPYEQYF

V gene: TRBV13
D gene: -
J gene: TRBJ2-7
CDR3 protein: CASSRKSERVSSYEQYF

V gene: TRBV30
D gene: -
J gene: TRBJ2-7
CDR3 protein: CAWGGGPGTYEQYF

V gene: TRBV6-5
D gene: -
J gene: TRBJ2-6
CDR3 protein: CASSYGPGANVLTF

V gene: TRBV19
D gene: -
J gene: TRBJ1-5
CDR3 protein: CASSSQSNSNQPQHF

V gene: TRBV5-1
D gene: TRBD1
J gene: TRBJ2-7
CDR3 protein: CASSARDSSLNYEQYF

V gene: TRBV25-1
D gene: -
J gene: TRBJ1-1
CDR3 protein: CASSGLFNPLNTEAFF

V gene: TRBV7-9
D gene: -
J gene: TRBJ2-1
CDR3 protein: CASGTDSNEQFF

V gene: TRBV5-1
D gene: TRBD2
J gene: TRBJ2-7
CDR3 protein: CASSLGSGSLSYEQYF

V gene: TRBV30
D gene: -
J gene: TRBJ2-7
CDR3 protein: CAWSGGGGYEQYF

V gene: TRBV5-1
D gene: -
J gene: TRBJ2-7
CDR3 protein: CASSFEGGYEQYF

V gene: TRBV2
D gene: TRBD2
J gene: TRBJ2-1
CDR3 protein: CASSILAGGGNEQFF

V gene: TRBV4-1
D gene: -
J gene: TRBJ1-2
CDR3 protein: CASSQPLSGAHYGYTF

V gene: TRBV2
D gene: TRBD1
J gene: TRBJ2-1
CDR3 protein: CASSERWTGRRRNEQFF

V gene: TRBV19
D gene: -
J gene: TRBJ1-5
CDR3 protein: CASSIDGRNQPQHF

V gene: TRBV6-5
D gene: TRBD1
J gene: TRBJ1-2
CDR3 protein: CASSRQGLGYTF

V gene: TRBV29-1
D gene: -
J gene: TRBJ1-5
CDR3 protein: CSVGGSNQPQHF

V gene: TRBV5-1
D gene: -
J gene: TRBJ2-7
CDR3 protein: CASSRGAEQYF

V gene: TRBV29-1
D gene: -
J gene: TRBJ2-5
CDR3 protein: CSVVEVALHSRKTQYF

V gene: TRBV29-1
D gene: -
J gene: TRBJ1-1
CDR3 protein: CSVPQVGTVNTEAFF

V gene: TRBV6-1
D gene: TRBD2
J gene: TRBJ2-1
CDR3 protein: CASSEASGGANEQFF

V gene: TRBV28
D gene: TRBD1
J gene: TRBJ1-2
CDR3 protein: CASSGGQIYGYTF

V gene: TRBV6-5
D gene: -
J gene: TRBJ1-1
CDR3 protein: CASSLIMNTEAFF

V gene: TRBV6-6
D gene: -
J gene: TRBJ1-5
CDR3 protein: CASSWKGDQPQHF

V gene: TRBV2
D gene: TRBD2
J gene: TRBJ2-1
CDR3 protein: CASSETSGGSSYNEQFF

V gene: TRBV27
D gene: TRBD2
J gene: TRBJ2-1
CDR3 protein: CASSFSTGGLRSAGNEQFF

V gene: TRBV7-8
D gene: TRBD1
J gene: TRBJ1-6
CDR3 protein: CASSRDRTNSPLHF

V gene: TRBV5-6
D gene: -
J gene: TRBJ2-7
CDR3 protein: CASSLPGRVDGEQYF

V gene: TRBV5-1
D gene: TRBD1
J gene: TRBJ2-7
CDR3 protein: CASSSGGAEQYF

V gene: TRBV13
D gene: -
J gene: TRBJ1-2
CDR3 protein: CASSVRRGTHASF

V gene: TRBV30
D gene: -
J gene: TRBJ1-3
CDR3 protein: CAWSVSEGERNTIYF

V gene: TRBV5-1
D gene: -
J gene: TRBJ1-2
CDR3 protein: CASSLEGPLGGYTF

V gene: TRBV5-1
D gene: -
J gene: TRBJ2-1
CDR3 protein: CASSFLPPYNEQFF

V gene: TRBV9
D gene: TRBD1
J gene: TRBJ1-4
CDR3 protein: CASSGGTGRSEKLFF

V gene: TRBV6-1
D gene: TRBD1
J gene: TRBJ1-2
CDR3 protein: CASSEVGRGLGGYTF

V gene: TRBV6-5
D gene: TRBD1
J gene: TRBJ1-4
CDR3 protein: CASTHLGQMEKLFF

V gene: TRBV27
D gene: TRBD1
J gene: TRBJ1-1
CDR3 protein: CASSNRDRVGGAFF

V gene: TRBV19
D gene: -
J gene: TRBJ1-5
CDR3 protein: CASSQGRGTYGNQPQHF

V gene: TRBV14
D gene: -
J gene: TRBJ1-1
CDR3 protein: CASSTGPQSNTEAFF

V gene: TRBV2
D gene: TRBD2
J gene: TRBJ2-1
CDR3 protein: CASSEQAGGYNEQFF

V gene: TRBV30
D gene: TRBD2
J gene: TRBJ2-2
CDR3 protein: CAWSGTSGYNTGELFF

V gene: TRBV27
D gene: -
J gene: TRBJ1-1
CDR3 protein: CASSSTVNTEAFF

V gene: TRBV6-5
D gene: -
J gene: TRBJ1-2
CDR3 protein: CASSKTGYGYGYTF

V gene: TRBV15
D gene: -
J gene: TRBJ1-1
CDR3 protein: CATSRDRGGPMNTEAFF

V gene: TRBV11-2
D gene: TRBD1
J gene: TRBJ1-2
CDR3 protein: CASSSTGTGGYGYTF

V gene: TRBV6-1
D gene: -
J gene: TRBJ1-4
CDR3 protein: CASSELGGVNEKLFF

V gene: TRBV27
D gene: TRBD2
J gene: TRBJ2-1
CDR3 protein: CASSRAGSSYNEQFF

V gene: TRBV5-1
D gene: -
J gene: TRBJ1-2
CDR3 protein: CASSLVRTLGYGYTF

V gene: TRBV30
D gene: -
J gene: TRBJ1-2
CDR3 protein: CAWSVPGGAYGYTF

V gene: TRBV6-6
D gene: TRBD2
J gene: TRBJ2-7
CDR3 protein: CASSRLAGETYEQYF

V gene: TRBV7-8
D gene: -
J gene: TRBJ2-7
CDR3 protein: CASSLEVYEQYF